The next 3 T cell receptor beta chains were all read from a single sample in a study of TIL therapy for anti-PD-1-resistant metastatic lung cancer. Sequencing used immunoSEQ v3. TCRdb's copy holds only in-frame clones and misses some; the assay was immunoSEQ multiplex PCR. The sample contains about 43,000 clones, 70% to 85% of which appear only once. Time point indicated: pre-treatment sample, taken before nivolumab and TIL therapy. The sample was blood, taken at baseline. Receptors were obtained from a man in his 70s with non-small cell lung cancer.

This clone was detected only a few times. The rearrangement links TRBV28 to TRBJ2-3; D may be TRBD2 (5 bases). The V gene lost 6 bases and the J gene lost 0 bases, with 10 bases spanning the gap. CDR1 is MDHEN, CDR2 SYDVKM, per germline. The CDR3 consists of 14 residues. CDR3 residues: CASSLPGSTDTQYF. The DNA of the CDR3 is TGTGCCAGCAGCCTCCCGGGGAGCACAGATACGCAGTATTTT.

This chain uses TRBV30 with TRBJ1-5; 12 bases are a match to TRBD1. The CDR3 is 15 amino acids. V dropped 0 bases and J dropped 11; count of bases not matched to a gene: 8. CDR1 is GTSNPN and CDR2 is SVGIG in the germline V gene (reference sequence). The DNA for the CDR3 is TGTGCCTGGAGTGTAAGGGGACAGGGGGCGAGGGCCCAGCATTTT. As protein: CAWSVRGQGARAQHF.

About this clone itself: Distinct nucleotide sequences in the sample also encode this CDR3. The chain links TRBV5-1 to TRBJ1-5; D is perhaps TRBD1 (5 bases). Germline assignment: CDR1 SGHRS and CDR2 YFSETQ. The V gene lost 0 bases and the J gene lost 2 bases, with 6 bases spanning the gap. This CDR3 contains 14 residues. CDR3 bases: TGCGCCAGCAGCTTGGAAGGGGGCAATCAGCCCCAGCATTTT. It is translated as CASSLEGGNQPQHF.